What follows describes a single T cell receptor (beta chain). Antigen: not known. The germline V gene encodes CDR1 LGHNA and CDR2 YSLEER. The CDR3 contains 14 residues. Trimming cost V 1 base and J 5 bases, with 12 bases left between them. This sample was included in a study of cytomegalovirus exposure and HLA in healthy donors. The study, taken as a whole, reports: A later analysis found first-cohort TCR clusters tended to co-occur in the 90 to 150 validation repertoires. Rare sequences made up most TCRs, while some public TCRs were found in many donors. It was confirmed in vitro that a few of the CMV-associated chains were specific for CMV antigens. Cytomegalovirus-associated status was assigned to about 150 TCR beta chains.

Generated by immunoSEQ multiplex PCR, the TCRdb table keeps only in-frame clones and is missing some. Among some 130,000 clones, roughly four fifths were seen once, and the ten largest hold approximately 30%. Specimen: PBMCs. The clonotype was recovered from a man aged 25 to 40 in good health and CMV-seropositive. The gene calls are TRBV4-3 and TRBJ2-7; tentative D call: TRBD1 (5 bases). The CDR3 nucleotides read TGCGCCAGCAGCCAAGGGCAGGGTATCCACGAGCAGTACTTC. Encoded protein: CASSQGQGIHEQYF.